This is a list of T cell receptor beta chains from one sample in a study of beta chain features in type 1 diabetes. Only in-frame clones appear in the TCRdb table, and some are missing; sequencing was by immunoSEQ multiplex PCR. The sample shows 300,000 to 400,000 clones, 8% of them seen only once. Source material: central memory CD4+ T cells from blood. These receptors were obtained from a woman younger than 35 in good health. Both conserved end residues are part of each CDR3. Clone size appears in some rows only: once, few, many, or a class for an expanded clone.

few	TRBV5-8	TRBJ1-5	12	CASCPKGQPQHF
.	TRBV18	TRBJ2-7	18	CASSPPGQTARSSYEQYF
few	TRBV19	TRBJ1-5	14	CAARPGPGNQPQHF
many	TRBV7-2	TRBJ2-2	12	CASSLNTGELFF
.	TRBV4-2	TRBJ2-5	13	CASARTDPETQYF
.	TRBV7-6	TRBJ2-1	11	CASSLAKEQFF
.	TRBV2	TRBJ1-4	12	CASIPRKEKLFF
few	TRBV4-3	TRBJ1-2	15	CASSQGQAVGYGYTF
few	TRBV18	TRBJ1-5	14	CASSPGTANQPQHF
.	TRBV9	TRBJ2-3	17	CASSVELAGVGTDTQYF
.	TRBV7-9	TRBJ1-1	12	CASRPEGTEAFF
.	TRBV19	TRBJ2-3	12	CASSMWADTQYF
.	TRBV5-1	TRBJ2-3	14	CASSLQGSTDTQYF
few	TRBV7-9	TRBJ2-7	11	CASSLTALKYF
few	TRBV6-6	TRBJ1-2	13	CASNGAGGYGYTF
.	TRBV11-2	TRBJ2-5	13	CASSPDSRTTQYF
few	TRBV9	TRBJ2-3	15	CASSVGWAGTDTQYF